Following are 8 T cell receptor beta chains from one sample sequenced in a study of T-cell reconstitution after alpha-beta-depleted transplantation in children. The TCRbeta library incorporated unique molecular identifiers. TCRdb re-called the PCR reads with MiXCR, one entry per CDR3 protein. The data show approximately 490,000 distinct CDR3 sequences, around 13% seen once. The sample in question was PBMCs from the stem cell graft donor, obtained from the stem cell graft. The receptors here all came from a human donor who donated a stem cell graft to a child with combined immunodeficiency.

This chain uses TRBV20-1 with TRBJ2-7; 12 bases line up with TRBD1. J was trimmed by 5 bases and V by 7 bases; bases with no gene match: 3. CDR3 length: 12 amino acids. From germline, CDR1 is DFQATT and CDR2 SNEGSKA (reference sequence). The CDR3 DNA reads TGCAGTGGGGACAGGGGGCGTCACGAGCAGTACTTC. Translated, it gives CSGDRGRHEQYF.

This clonotype was seen many times. The chain is built from TRBV6-5 and TRBJ1-1; D gene uncertain. Germline V gene sequence: CDR1 MNHEY, CDR2 SVGAGI. CDR3 length: 13 residues. V lost 6 bases and J lost 0, with 8 bases in between. The CDR3: CASRPEMNTEAFF. The DNA for the CDR3 is TGTGCCAGCAGACCCGAAATGAACACTGAAGCTTTCTTT.

The chain uses TRBV5-6 and TRBJ1-1; 10 bases are a match to TRBD1. CDR1 is SGHDT and CDR2 is YYEEEE in the germline V gene. There are 15 residues in the CDR3. V shed 4 bases and J 5 bases; nucleotides not matched to a gene: 8. CDR3 nucleotides: TGTGCCAGCAGCGAGGACAGGGGGGGGCCAACTGAAGCTTTCTTT. This gives the protein CASSEDRGGPTEAFF.

This clonotype appeared a few times. This chain joins TRBV10-3 and TRBJ2-1; the D is unclear. The CDR3 consists of 13 residues. Trimming took 7 bases from V and 5 from J, leaving 12 bases between them. From germline, CDR1 is ENHRY and CDR2 SYGVKD. The CDR3 DNA sequence: TGTGCCATCACCGAGGCGGCAGACAATGAGCAGTTCTTC. Amino acids: CAITEAADNEQFF.

V and J are TRBV9 and TRBJ1-6; D unresolved. Trimming shortened V by 4 bases and J by 8 bases, and 16 bases separated the two germline ends. The germline V gene encodes CDR1 SGDLS and CDR2 YYNGEE. The CDR3 sequence is 15 residues long. The CDR3 loop reads CASSQAITSDSPLHF. DNA for the CDR3: TGTGCCAGCAGCCAAGCGATCACCTCGGATTCACCCCTCCACTTT.

This clonotype was found a few times. V is TRBV20-1 and J is TRBJ2-1; D uncertain. V was trimmed by 1 base and J by 9 bases, leaving 7 bases between them. The CDR3 is 11 residues long. Germline V gene lookup returns CDR1 DFQATT and CDR2 SNEGSKA (reference sequence). The CDR3 sequence is CSARGTFEQFF. The CDR3 region has the DNA TGCAGTGCTAGAGGGACCTTTGAGCAGTTCTTC.

The chain is built from TRBV12-3 or TRBV12-4 and TRBJ1-5; 10 bases are shared with TRBD1. The CDR3 extends over 15 amino acids. The junction had 6 bases not matched to a gene; V was cut back by 5 bases and J by 5 bases. The CDR3 sequence is CASSITGTGDQPQHF. CDR3 coding DNA: TGTGCCAGCAGTATAACCGGGACAGGGGATCAGCCCCAGCATTTT.

This clonotype was seen at least ten times. V gene TRBV6-2 or TRBV6-3 combines with J gene TRBJ2-1; 9 positions match TRBD2. With V trimmed by 6 bases and J by 10 bases, 10 bases remained unmatched. CDR1 is MNHEY and CDR2 is SVGEGT in the germline V gene. CDR3 size: 14 residues. CDR3 amino acids: CASRLAGAFSEQFF. CDR3 bases: TGTGCCAGCAGGTTAGCGGGGGCCTTCTCCGAGCAGTTCTTC.